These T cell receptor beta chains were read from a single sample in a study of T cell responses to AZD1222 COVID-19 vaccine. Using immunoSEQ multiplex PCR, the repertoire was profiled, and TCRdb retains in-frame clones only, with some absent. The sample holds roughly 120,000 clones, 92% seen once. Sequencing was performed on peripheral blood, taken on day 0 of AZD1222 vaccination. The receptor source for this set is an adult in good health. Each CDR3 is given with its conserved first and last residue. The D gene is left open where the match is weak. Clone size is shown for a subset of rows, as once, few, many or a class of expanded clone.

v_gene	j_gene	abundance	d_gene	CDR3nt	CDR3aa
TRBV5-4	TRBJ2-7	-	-	TGTGCCAGCAGCTTGGGAGGGGGGAAAGCCTACGAGCAGTACTTC	CASSLGGGKAYEQYF
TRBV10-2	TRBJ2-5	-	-	TGCGCCAGCGGCAGTGTTGGAGGCCAAGAGACCCAGTACTTC	CASGSVGGQETQYF
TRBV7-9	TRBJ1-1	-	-	TGTGCCAGCAGTCTAACCGGGGGACCCGGGACTGAAGCTTTCTTT	CASSLTGGPGTEAFF
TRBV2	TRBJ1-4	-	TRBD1	TGTGCCAGCCGGGAGGGACAGCCGAGGGATGAAAAACTGTTTTTT	CASREGQPRDEKLFF
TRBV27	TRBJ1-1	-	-	TGTGCCAGCAGGGATACAGGGTTCACTGAAGCTTTCTTT	CASRDTGFTEAFF
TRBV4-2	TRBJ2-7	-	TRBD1	TGTGCCAGCAGCCAAGAGACAGGGGCAAGTGTCTACGAGCAGTACTTC	CASSQETGASVYEQYF
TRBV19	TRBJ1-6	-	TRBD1	TGTGCCAGTAGTGAACAGGGGAAAGGGGTAATGGGTTCACCCCTCCACTTT	CASSEQGKGVMGSPLHF
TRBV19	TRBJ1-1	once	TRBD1	TGTGCCAGTAGTATCTTCCAGGGGGCGGAAGCTTTCTTT	CASSIFQGAEAFF
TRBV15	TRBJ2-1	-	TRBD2	TGTGCCACCTCTAGCGGCTACAATGAGCAGTTCTTC	CATSSGYNEQFF
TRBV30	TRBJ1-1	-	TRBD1	TGTGCCTGGAGTAGGGGGACAGACAAGAACACTGAAGCTTTCTTT	CAWSRGTDKNTEAFF
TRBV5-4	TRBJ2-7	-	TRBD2	TGTGCCAGCAGCGGTGGCCCGGGACTAGAAATTTACGAGCAGTACTTC	CASSGGPGLEIYEQYF
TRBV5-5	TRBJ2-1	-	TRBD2	TGTGCCAGTTCTATAGCGGGAGGGCCGGGTGAGCAGTTCTTC	CASSIAGGPGEQFF
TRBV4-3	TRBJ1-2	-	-	TGCGCCAGCAGCCAAGGCGGAGGGTGGGTGCATGGCTACACCTTC	CASSQGGGWVHGYTF
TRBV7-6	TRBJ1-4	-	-	TGTGCCAGCAGCTTCTCCTACCGGACAACTAATGAAAAACTGTTTTTT	CASSFSYRTTNEKLFF
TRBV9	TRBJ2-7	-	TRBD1	TGTGCCAGCAATCCGGGACAGGGCTCCTACGAGCAGTACTTC	CASNPGQGSYEQYF
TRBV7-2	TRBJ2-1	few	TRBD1	TGTGCCAGCAGTTCAGACAGGGCTGGAGTCAATGAGCAGTTCTTC	CASSSDRAGVNEQFF
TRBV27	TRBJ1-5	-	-	TGTGCCAGCAGTTCTTCTAATAGCAATCAGCCCCAGCATTTT	CASSSSNSNQPQHF
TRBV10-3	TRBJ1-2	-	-	TGTGCCATCAGTGAAGAGGCAGTTTATGGCTACACCTTC	CAISEEAVYGYTF
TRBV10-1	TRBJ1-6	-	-	TGCGCCAGCAGTGCGGGGCCGGGCTCACCCCTCCACTTT	CASSAGPGSPLHF
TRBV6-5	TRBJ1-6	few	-	TGTGCCAGCAGTTACTCGGTAGCGACCGCATCACCCCTCCACTTT	CASSYSVATASPLHF
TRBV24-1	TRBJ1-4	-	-	TGTGCCACCAGTGATTTATCGGGTCGACTGTTTTTT	CATSDLSGRLFF
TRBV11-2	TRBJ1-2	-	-	TGTGCCAGCAGCTTAGGGCAGAACTATGGCTACACCTTC	CASSLGQNYGYTF
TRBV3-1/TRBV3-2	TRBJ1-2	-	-	TGTGCCAGCAACGGGCGGGGCGACGGCTACACCTTC	CASNGRGDGYTF
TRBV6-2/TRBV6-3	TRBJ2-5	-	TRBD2	TGTGCCAGCAGTTACAGTTCCGCGGGGGTTCGGGAGACCCAGTACTTC	CASSYSSAGVRETQYF
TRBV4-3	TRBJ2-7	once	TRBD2	TGCGCCAGCAGCCAAAATAGCGGGGGGGTCTACGAGCAGTACTTC	CASSQNSGGVYEQYF
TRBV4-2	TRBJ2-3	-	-	TGTGCCAGCAGCCAGATGTATAACCCCAATCCGGGACCACACGGGGTGGGTGACACAGATACGCAGTATTTT	CASSQMYNPNPGPHGVGDTDTQYF
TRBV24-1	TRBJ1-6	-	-	TGTGCCACCAGTGATGTACAGGGTATAACCCTCCACTTT	CATSDVQGITLHF
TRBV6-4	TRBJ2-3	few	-	TGTGCCAGCAGTGACCAGGGGTTGGCAGATACGCAGTATTTT	CASSDQGLADTQYF
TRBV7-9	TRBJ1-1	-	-	TGTGCCAGCAGACAAAACACCCCGGGGGGGCGCACTGAAGCTTTCTTT	CASRQNTPGGRTEAFF
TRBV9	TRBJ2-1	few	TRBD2	TGTGCCAGCAGCTCCCAGGCGGGGGGACTGTACAATGAGCAGTTCTTC	CASSSQAGGLYNEQFF
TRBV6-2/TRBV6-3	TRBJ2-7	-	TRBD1	TGTGCCAGCAGTTACCGACAGGGAGCCTACGAGCAGTACTTC	CASSYRQGAYEQYF
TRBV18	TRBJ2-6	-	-	TGTGCCAGCTCACATCTTGTGGACATTTACAGTCGGGCCAACGTCCTGACTTTC	CASSHLVDIYSRANVLTF
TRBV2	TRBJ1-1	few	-	TGTGCCAGCAGTGACAGGGTTCAGAGCACTGAAGCTTTCTTT	CASSDRVQSTEAFF
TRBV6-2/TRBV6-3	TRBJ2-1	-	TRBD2	TGTGCCAGCAGTTACTCGTTTCGCGGGGGTTACAATGAGCAGTTCTTC	CASSYSFRGGYNEQFF
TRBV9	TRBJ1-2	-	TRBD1	TGTGCCAGCAGCGCACCACAGGGGATCAACTATGGCTACACCTTC	CASSAPQGINYGYTF
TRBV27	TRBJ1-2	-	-	TGTGCCAGCAGACCCCCTGGGAAAGCTAACTATGGCTACACCTTC	CASRPPGKANYGYTF
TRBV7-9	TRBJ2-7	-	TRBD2	TGTGCCAGCACCCCCGGAGCGGGAGGGCCCGAGCAGTACTTC	CASTPGAGGPEQYF
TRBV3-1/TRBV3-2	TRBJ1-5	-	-	TGTGCCAGCAGCCAAGAAACGGGACGCCCCGGTCCCAATCAGCCCCAGCATTTT	CASSQETGRPGPNQPQHF
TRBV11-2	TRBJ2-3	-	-	TGTGCCAGCAGCGATCCGGGACGGCGCGGAGATACGCAGTATTTT	CASSDPGRRGDTQYF
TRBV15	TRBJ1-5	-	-	TGTGCCACCAGCAGCGGGGGGGGGCGTCAGCCCCAGCATTTT	CATSSGGGRQPQHF
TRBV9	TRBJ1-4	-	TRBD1	TGTGCCAGCAGCGTAGCTCCCGGACCCTGGACAGGGCAGACTGAAAAACTGTTTTTT	CASSVAPGPWTGQTEKLFF
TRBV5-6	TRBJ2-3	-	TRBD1	TGTGCCAGCAGCAAAGACAGGGTGATAGATACGCAGTATTTT	CASSKDRVIDTQYF
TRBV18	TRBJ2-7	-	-	TGTGCCAGCTCACCTAGTCCCGGGACCGTGGACGAGCAGTACTTC	CASSPSPGTVDEQYF
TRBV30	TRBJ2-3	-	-	TGTGCCTGGAGTGTAGACTTAAACACAGATACGCAGTATTTT	CAWSVDLNTDTQYF
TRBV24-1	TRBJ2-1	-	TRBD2	TGTGCCACCAGTGATTCGGGGGAGGGCCGGGAAAATGAGCAGTTCTTC	CATSDSGEGRENEQFF
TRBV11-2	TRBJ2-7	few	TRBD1	TGTGCCAGCAGCCCGCTCAACCGGGACAGGGGGAAAGGGACCTACGAGCAGTACTTC	CASSPLNRDRGKGTYEQYF
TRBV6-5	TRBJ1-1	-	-	TGTGCCAGCAGGTTAGGGACTGAAGCTTTCTTT	CASRLGTEAFF
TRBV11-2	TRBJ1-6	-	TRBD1	TGTGCCAGCAGCTACGGACAGGGGTATAATTCACCCCTCCACTTT	CASSYGQGYNSPLHF
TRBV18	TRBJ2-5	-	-	TGTGCCAGCTCACCGTTCCAGGGGGGACAAGAGACCCAGTACTTC	CASSPFQGGQETQYF
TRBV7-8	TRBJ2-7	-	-	TGTGCCAGCAGCTTAATAGAGATTCACGAGCAGTACTTC	CASSLIEIHEQYF
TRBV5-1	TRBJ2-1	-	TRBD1	TGCGCCAGCAGCTTAGACACAGGGGGCGGGTCCCAGTTCTTC	CASSLDTGGGSQFF
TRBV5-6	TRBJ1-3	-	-	TGTGCCAGCAGTGGAGATCTCTCTGGAAACACCATATATTTT	CASSGDLSGNTIYF
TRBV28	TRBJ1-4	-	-	TGTGCCAGCAGTTTGTCCGACAGGTTTAATGAAAAACTGTTTTTT	CASSLSDRFNEKLFF
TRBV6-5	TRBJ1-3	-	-	TGTGCCAGCATGGAAGTCTCTGGAAACACCATATATTTT	CASMEVSGNTIYF
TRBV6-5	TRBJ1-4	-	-	TGCGCCAGCAGCGTTCTAACAGCGGTGGGCGAAAAACTGTTTTTT	CASSVLTAVGEKLFF